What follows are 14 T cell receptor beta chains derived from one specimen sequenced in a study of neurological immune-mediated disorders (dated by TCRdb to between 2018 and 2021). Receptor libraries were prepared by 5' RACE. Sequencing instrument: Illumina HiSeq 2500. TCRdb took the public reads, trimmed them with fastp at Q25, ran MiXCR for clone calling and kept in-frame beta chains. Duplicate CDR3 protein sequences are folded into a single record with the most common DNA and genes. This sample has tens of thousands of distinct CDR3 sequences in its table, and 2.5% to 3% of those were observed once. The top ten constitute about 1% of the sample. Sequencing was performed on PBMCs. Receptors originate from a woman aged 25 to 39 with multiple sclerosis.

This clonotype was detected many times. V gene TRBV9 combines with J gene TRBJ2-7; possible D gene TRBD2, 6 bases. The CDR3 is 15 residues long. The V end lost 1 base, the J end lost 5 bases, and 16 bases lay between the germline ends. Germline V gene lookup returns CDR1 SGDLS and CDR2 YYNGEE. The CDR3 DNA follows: TGTGCCAGCAGCGTACAGTCCGACGGGAGCAACGAGCAGTACTTC. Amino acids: CASSVQSDGSNEQYF.

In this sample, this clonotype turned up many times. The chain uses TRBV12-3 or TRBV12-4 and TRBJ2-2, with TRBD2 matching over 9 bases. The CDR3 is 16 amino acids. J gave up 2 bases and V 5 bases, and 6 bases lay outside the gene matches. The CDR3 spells CASSPRTSDNTGELFF. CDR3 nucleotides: TGTGCCAGCAGTCCCCGGACTAGCGATAACACCGGGGAGCTGTTTTTT.

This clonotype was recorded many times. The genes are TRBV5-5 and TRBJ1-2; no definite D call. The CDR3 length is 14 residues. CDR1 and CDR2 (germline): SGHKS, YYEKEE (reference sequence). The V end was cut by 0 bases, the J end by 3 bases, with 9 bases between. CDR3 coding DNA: TGTGCCAGCAGCTTGGTTTGGGAGGACTATGGCTACACCTTC. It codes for CASSLVWEDYGYTF.

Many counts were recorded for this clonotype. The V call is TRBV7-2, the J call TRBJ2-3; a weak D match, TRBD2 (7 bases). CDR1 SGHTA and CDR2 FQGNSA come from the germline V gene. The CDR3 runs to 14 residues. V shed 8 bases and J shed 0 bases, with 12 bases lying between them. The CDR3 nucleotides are TGTGCCAGCCGACGGGGGGCTAGCACAGATACGCAGTATTTT. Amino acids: CASRRGASTDTQYF. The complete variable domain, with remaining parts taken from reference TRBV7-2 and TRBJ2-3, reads GAGVSQSPSNKVTEKGKDVELRCDPISGHTALYWYRQSLGQGLEFLIYFQGNSAPDKSGLPSDRFSAERTGGSVSTLTIQRTQQEDSAVYLCASRRGASTDTQYFGPGTRLTVL.

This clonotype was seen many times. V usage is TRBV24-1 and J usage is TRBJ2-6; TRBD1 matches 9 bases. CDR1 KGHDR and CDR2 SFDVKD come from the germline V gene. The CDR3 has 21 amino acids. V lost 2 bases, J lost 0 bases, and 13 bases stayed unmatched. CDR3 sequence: CATSDSRGPGQGISGANVLTF. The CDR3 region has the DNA TGTGCCACCAGTGATTCCCGAGGTCCGGGACAGGGAATCTCTGGGGCCAACGTCCTGACTTTC.

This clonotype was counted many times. The CDR3 here is CASSQVIGNFGSYNEQFF. The DNA for the CDR3 is TGCGCCAGCAGCCAAGTGATAGGTAACTTCGGCTCCTACAATGAGCAGTTCTTC. V usage is TRBV4-3 and J usage is TRBJ2-1; D is undetermined. Germline V gene lookup returns CDR1 LGHNA and CDR2 YSLEER. Trimming stripped 1 base from V and 0 bases from J, with 16 bases between. This CDR3 has 18 amino acids.

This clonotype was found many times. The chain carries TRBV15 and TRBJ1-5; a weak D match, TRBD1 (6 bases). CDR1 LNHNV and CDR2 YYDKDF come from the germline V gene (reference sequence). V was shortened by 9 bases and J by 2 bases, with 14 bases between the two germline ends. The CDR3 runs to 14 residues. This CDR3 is CATNDRSGNQPQHF. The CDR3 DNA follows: TGTGCCACTAACGACAGGAGCGGCAATCAGCCCCAGCATTTT.

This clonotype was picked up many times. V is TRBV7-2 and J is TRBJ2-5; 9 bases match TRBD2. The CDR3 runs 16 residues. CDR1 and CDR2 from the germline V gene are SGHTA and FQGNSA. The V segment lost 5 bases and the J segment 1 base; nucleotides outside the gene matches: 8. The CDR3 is CASSRRSGRPQETQYF. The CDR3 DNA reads TGTGCCAGCAGCCGTCGAAGCGGGAGGCCCCAAGAGACCCAGTACTTC. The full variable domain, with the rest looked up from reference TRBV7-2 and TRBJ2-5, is GAGVSQSPSNKVTEKGKDVELRCDPISGHTALYWYRQSLGQGLEFLIYFQGNSAPDKSGLPSDRFSAERTGGSVSTLTIQRTQQEDSAVYLCASSRRSGRPQETQYFGPGTRLLVL.

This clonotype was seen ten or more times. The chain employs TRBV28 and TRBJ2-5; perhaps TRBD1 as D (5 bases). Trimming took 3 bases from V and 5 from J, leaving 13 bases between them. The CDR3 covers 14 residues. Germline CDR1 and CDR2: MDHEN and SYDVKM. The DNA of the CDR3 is TGTGCCAGCAGTTTGCGACTTGGGGCCGAGACCCAGTACTTC. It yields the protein CASSLRLGAETQYF.

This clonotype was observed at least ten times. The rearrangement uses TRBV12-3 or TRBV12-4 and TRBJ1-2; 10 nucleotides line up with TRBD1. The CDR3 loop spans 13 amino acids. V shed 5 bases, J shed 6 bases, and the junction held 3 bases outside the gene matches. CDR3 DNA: TGTGCCAGCAGTGCGGGACAGGGGAATGGCTACACCTTC. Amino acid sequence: CASSAGQGNGYTF.

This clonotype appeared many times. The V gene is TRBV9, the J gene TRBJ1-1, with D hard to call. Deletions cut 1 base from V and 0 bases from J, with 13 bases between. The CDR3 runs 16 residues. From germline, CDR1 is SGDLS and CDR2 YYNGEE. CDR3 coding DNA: TGTGCCAGCAGCGTAACCCCCCAGATCATGAACACTGAAGCTTTCTTT. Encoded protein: CASSVTPQIMNTEAFF.

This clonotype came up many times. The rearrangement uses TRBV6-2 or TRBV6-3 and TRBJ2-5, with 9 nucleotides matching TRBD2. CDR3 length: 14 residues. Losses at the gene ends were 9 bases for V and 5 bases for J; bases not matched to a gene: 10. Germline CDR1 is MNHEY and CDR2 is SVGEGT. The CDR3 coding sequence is TGTGCCAGGGGGCCAGCGGGAGGAGCGGAGACCCAGTACTTC. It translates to CARGPAGGAETQYF.

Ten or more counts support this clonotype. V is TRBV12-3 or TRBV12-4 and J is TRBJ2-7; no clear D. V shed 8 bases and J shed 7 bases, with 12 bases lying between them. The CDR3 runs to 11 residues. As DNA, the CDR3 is TGTGCCAGCGGGTCCCCGAGGGAGCAGTACTTC. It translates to CASGSPREQYF.

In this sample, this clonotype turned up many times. The chain's CDR3 is CATSQSSYNEQFF. The CDR3, as DNA: TGTGCCACCAGTCAGAGCTCCTACAATGAGCAGTTCTTC. This chain joins TRBV24-1 and TRBJ2-1; D not certain. CDR1 and CDR2 (germline): KGHDR, SFDVKD. CDR3 length equals 13 residues. V was clipped by 6 bases and J by 0 bases, with 5 bases between them.